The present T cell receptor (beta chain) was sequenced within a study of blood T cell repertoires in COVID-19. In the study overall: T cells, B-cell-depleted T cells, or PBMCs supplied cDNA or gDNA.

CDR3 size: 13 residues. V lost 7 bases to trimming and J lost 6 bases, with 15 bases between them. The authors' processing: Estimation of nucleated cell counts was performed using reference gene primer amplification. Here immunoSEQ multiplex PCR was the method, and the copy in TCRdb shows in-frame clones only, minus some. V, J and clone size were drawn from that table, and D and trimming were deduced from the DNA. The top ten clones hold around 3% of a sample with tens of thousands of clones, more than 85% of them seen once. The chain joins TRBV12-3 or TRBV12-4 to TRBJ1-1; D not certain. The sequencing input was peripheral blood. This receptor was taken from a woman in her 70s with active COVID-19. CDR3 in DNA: TGTGCCAGCATCCTGCGGGATGGCGCTGAAGCTTTCTTT. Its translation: CASILRDGAEAFF.